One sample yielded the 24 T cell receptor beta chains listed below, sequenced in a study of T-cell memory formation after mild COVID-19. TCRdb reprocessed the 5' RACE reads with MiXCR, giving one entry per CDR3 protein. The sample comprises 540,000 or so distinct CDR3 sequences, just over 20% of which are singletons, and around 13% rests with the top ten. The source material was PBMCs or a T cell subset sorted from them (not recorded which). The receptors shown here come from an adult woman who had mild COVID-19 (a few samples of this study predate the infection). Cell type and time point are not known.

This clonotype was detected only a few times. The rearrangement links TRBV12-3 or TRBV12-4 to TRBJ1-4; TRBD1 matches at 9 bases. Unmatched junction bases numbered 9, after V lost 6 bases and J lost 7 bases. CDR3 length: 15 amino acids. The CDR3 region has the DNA TGTGCCAGCAGAGCCCGGACAGGGGAGGGTGAAAAACTGTTTTTT. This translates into CASRARTGEGEKLFF.

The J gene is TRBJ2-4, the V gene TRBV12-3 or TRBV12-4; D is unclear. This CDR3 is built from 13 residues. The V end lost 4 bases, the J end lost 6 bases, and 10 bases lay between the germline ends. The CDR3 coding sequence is TGTGCCAGCAGTTCCCGGTCGTCAAACATTCAGTACTTC. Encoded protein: CASSSRSSNIQYF.

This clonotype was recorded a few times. CDR3 DNA: TGTGCCAGCAGCCACGCGGGGGTTCAAGAGACCCAGTACTTC. Residues: CASSHAGVQETQYF. The gene calls are TRBV11-1 and TRBJ2-5, with TRBD2 matching 7 bases. Unmatched junction bases numbered 5, after V lost 5 bases and J lost 2 bases. In germline, CDR1 is SGHAT, CDR2 FQDESV (reference sequence). The CDR3 extends over 14 amino acids.

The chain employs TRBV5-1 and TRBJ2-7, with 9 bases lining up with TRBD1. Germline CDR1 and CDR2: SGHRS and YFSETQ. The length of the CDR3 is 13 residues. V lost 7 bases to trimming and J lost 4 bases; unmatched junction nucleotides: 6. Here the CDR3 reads CASGGTGKYEQYF. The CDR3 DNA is TGCGCCAGCGGGGGGACAGGGAAATACGAGCAGTACTTC. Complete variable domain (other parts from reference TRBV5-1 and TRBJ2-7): KAGVTQTPRYLIKTRGQQVTLSCSPISGHRSVSWYQQTPGQGLQFLFEYFSETQRNKGNFPGRFSGRQFSNSRSEMNVSTLELGDSALYLCASGGTGKYEQYFGPGTRLTVT.

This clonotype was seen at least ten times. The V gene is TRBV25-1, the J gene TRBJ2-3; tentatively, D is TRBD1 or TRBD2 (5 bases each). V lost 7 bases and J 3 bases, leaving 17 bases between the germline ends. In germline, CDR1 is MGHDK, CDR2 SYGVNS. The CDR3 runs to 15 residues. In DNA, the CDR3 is TGTGCCAGCACTCGAGGGAGAGGGGAGACAGATACGCAGTATTTT. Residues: CASTRGRGETDTQYF.

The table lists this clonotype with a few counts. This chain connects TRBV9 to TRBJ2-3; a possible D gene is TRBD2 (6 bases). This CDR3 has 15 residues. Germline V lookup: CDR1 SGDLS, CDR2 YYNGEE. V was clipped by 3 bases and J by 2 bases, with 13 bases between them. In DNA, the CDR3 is TGTGCCAGCAGCGCTATAGCGGCGAACACAGATACGCAGTATTTT. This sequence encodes CASSAIAANTDTQYF.

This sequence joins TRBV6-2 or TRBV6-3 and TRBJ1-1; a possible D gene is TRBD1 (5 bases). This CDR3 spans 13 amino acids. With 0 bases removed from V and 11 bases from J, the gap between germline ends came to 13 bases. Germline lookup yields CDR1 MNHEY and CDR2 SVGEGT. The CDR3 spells CASSYSGPSGAFF. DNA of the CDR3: TGTGCCAGCAGTTACTCGGGACCATCTGGGGCTTTCTTT.

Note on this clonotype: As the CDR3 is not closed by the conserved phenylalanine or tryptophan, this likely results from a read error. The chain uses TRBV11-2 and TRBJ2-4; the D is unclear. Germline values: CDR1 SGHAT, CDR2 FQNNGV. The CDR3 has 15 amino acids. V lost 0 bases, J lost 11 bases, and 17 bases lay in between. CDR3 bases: TGTGCCAGCAGCTTAGATCGAGGACCCCCGGTCCTTCAGTACTTA. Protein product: CASSLDRGPPVLQYL.

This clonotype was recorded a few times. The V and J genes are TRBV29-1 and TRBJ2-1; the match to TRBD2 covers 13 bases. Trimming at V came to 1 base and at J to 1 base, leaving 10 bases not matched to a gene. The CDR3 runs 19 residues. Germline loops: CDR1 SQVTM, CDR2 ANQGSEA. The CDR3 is CSVEGAGTSGILSYNEQFF. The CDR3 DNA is TGCAGCGTTGAAGGGGCAGGGACTAGCGGGATACTTTCCTACAATGAGCAGTTCTTC.

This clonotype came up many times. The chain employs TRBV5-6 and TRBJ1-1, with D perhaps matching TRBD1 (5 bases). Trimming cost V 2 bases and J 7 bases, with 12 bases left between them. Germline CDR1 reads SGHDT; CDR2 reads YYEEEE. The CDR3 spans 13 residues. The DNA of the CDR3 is TGTGCCAGCAGCTTCCCGCAGGGAAGTGAAGCTTTCTTT. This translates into CASSFPQGSEAFF.

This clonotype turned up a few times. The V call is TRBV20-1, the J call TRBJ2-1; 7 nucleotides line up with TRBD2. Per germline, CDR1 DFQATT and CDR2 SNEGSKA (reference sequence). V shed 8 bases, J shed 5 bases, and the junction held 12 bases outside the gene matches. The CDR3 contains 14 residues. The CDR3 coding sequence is TGCAGTTCTCTCCATCGAAGCGGGGACAATGAGCAGTTCTTC. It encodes CSSLHRSGDNEQFF.

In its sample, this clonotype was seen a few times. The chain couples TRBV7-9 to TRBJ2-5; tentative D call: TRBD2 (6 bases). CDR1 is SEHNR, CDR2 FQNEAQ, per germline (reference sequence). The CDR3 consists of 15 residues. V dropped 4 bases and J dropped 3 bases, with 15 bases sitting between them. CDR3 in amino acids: CASSSPSPGEETQYF. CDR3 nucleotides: TGTGCCAGCAGCTCCCCCAGCCCGGGGGAAGAGACCCAGTACTTC.

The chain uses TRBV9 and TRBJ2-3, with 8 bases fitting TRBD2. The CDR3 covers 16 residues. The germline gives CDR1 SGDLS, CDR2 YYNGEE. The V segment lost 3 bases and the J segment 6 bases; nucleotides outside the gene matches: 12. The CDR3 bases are TGTGCCAGCAGCGCACAAACCGGGACTAGTAGTGATACGCAGTATTTT. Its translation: CASSAQTGTSSDTQYF.

In DNA form, the CDR3 reads TGTGCCAGCAGCTACGGGGGGACCGGAAGCTCCTACGAGCAGTACTTC. It translates to CASSYGGTGSSYEQYF. The chain joins TRBV7-2 to TRBJ2-7, with TRBD2 matching 7 bases. The junction had 9 bases not matched to a gene; V was cut back by 4 bases and J by 0 bases. This CDR3 comprises 16 residues. Germline V gives CDR1 SGHTA, CDR2 FQGNSA. The variable domain in full, completed from reference TRBV7-2 and TRBJ2-7, reads GAGVSQSPSNKVTEKGKDVELRCDPISGHTALYWYRQSLGQGLEFLIYFQGNSAPDKSGLPSDRFSAERTGGSVSTLTIQRTQQEDSAVYLCASSYGGTGSSYEQYFGPGTRLTVT.

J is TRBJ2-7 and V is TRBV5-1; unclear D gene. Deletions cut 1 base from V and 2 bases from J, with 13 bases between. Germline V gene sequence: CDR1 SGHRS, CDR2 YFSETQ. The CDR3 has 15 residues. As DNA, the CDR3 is TGCGCCAGCAGCTTGAGGGCAGGAACTACCTACGAGCAGTACTTC. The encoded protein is CASSLRAGTTYEQYF. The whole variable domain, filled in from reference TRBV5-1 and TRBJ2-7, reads KAGVTQTPRYLIKTRGQQVTLSCSPISGHRSVSWYQQTPGQGLQFLFEYFSETQRNKGNFPGRFSGRQFSNSRSEMNVSTLELGDSALYLCASSLRAGTTYEQYFGPGTRLTVT.

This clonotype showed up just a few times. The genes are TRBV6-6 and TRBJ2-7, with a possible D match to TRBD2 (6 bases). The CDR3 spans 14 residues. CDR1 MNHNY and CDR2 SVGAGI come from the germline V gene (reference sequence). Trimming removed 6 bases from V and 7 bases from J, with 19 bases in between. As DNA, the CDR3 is TGTGCCAGCAGAAACTCCGGGACTCAAGAAGAGCAGTACTTC. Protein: CASRNSGTQEEQYF.

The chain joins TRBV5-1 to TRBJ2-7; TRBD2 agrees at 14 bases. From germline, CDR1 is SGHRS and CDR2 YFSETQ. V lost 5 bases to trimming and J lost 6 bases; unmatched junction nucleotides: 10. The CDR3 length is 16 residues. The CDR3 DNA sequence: TGCGCCAGCAGTGAAGTTCCGGGACTAGCGGGAGTCGAGCAGTACTTC. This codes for CASSEVPGLAGVEQYF.

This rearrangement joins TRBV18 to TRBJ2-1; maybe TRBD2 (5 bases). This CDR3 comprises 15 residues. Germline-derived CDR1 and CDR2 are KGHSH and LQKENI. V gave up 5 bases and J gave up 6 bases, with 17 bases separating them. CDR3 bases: TGTGCCAGCTCAGCCCCATTTGAGGGTGGCAATGAGCAGTTCTTC. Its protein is CASSAPFEGGNEQFF.

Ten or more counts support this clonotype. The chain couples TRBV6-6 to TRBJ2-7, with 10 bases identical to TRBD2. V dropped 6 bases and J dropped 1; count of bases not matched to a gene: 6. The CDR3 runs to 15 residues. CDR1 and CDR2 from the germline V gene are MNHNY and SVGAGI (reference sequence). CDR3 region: CASSPSGGGSYEQYF. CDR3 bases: TGTGCCAGCAGCCCTAGCGGGGGCGGTTCCTACGAGCAGTACTTC.

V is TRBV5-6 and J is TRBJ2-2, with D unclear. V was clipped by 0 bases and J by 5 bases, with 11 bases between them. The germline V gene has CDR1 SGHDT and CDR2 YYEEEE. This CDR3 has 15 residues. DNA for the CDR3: TGTGCCAGCAGCTTGGTCCTGGGTTGGACCGGGGAGCTGTTTTTT. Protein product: CASSLVLGWTGELFF.

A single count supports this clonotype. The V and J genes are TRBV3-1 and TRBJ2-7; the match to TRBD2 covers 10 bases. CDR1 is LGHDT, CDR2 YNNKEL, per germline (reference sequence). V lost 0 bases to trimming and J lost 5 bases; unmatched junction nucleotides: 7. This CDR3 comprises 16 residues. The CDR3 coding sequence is TGTGCCAGCAGCCAAGATGGGCTAGCGGGAGAGGACGAGCAGTACTTC. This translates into CASSQDGLAGEDEQYF.

In nucleotides, the CDR3 is TGTGCCAGCAGCACATTCCAGGGGGCAGGTGAAGCTTTCTTT. Protein product: CASSTFQGAGEAFF. The V call is TRBV7-9, the J call TRBJ1-1, with 8 bases lining up with TRBD1. The length of the CDR3 is 14 residues. Trimming at V came to 5 bases and at J to 7 bases, leaving 9 bases not matched to a gene. From germline, CDR1 is SEHNR and CDR2 FQNEAQ (reference sequence).

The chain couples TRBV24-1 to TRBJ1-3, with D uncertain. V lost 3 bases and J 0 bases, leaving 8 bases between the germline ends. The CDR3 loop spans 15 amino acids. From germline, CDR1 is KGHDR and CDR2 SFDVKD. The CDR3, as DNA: TGTGCCACCAGTGATGGCCCGGCCTCTGGAAACACCATATATTTT. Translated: CATSDGPASGNTIYF.

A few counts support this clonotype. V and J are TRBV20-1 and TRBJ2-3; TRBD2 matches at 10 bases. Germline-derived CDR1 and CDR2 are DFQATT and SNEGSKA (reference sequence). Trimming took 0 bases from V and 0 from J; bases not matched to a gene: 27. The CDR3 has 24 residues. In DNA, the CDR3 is TGCAGTGCTAGAGACGTATTGGACCCTCGGAGAGCGGGAGGGCCCCAGGGGAGCACAGATACGCAGTATTTT. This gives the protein CSARDVLDPRRAGGPQGSTDTQYF.